Detailed here is one T cell receptor (beta chain). The CDR3 has 13 amino acids. V lost 5 bases and J 8 bases, leaving 15 bases between the germline ends. CDR1 and CDR2 from the germline V gene are SGHAT and FQNNGV. In terms of age and location, participants ranged from about 18 to 95 years and lived in about two dozen US areas. Assay: immunoSEQ multiplex PCR; the TCRdb copy retains only in-frame clones and omits some. The sample consists of about 480,000 clones, 85% to 90% of them appearing once. This sample is drawn from a study of blood T cell repertoires in COVID-19. Input material: PBMCs or T cells enriched from blood (not recorded which). The V call is TRBV11-2, the J call TRBJ1-2, with D perhaps TRBD1 (5 bases). The TCR was taken from a woman between 40 and 50 years old who had recovered from COVID-19. This chain's CDR3 is CASSPIRQSGYTF. CDR3 coding DNA: TGTGCCAGCAGCCCGATCCGACAGTCGGGCTACACCTTC.